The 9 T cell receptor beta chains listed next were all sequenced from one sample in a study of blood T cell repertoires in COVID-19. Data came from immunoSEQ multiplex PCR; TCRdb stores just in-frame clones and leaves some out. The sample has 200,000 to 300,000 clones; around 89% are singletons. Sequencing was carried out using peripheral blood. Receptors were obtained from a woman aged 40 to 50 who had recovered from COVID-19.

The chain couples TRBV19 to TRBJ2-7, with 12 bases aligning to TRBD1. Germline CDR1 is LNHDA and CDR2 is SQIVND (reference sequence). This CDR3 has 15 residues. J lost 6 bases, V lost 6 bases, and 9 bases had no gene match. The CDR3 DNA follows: TGTGCCAGTAGCTGGGGGACAGGGGGCCGGGGCGAGCAGTACTTC. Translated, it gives CASSWGTGGRGEQYF.

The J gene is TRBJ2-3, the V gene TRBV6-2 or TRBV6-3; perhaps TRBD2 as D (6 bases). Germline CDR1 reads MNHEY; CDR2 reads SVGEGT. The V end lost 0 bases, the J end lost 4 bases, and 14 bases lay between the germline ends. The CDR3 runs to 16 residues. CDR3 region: CASSYSREAWADTQYF. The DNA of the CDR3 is TGTGCCAGCAGTTACTCGCGGGAAGCCTGGGCAGATACGCAGTATTTT.

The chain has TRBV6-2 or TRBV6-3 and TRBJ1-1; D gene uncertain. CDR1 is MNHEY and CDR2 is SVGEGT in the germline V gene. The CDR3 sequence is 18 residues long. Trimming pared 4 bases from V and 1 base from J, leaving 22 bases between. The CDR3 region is CASSFLAVEDWKNTEAFF. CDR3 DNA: TGTGCCAGCAGTTTCCTCGCCGTGGAGGACTGGAAGAACACTGAAGCTTTCTTT.

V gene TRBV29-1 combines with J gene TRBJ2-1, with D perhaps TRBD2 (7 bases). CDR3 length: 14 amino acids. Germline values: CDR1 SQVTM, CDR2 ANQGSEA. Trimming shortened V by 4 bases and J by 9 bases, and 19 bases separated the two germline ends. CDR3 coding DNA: TGCAGCGTTGGCATAGGGGGGAGGGGAGGTGAGCAGTTCTTC. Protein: CSVGIGGRGGEQFF.

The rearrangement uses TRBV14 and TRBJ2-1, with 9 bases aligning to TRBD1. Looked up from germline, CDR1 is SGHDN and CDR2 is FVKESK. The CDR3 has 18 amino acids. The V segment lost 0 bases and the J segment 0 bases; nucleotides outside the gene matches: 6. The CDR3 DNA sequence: TGTGCCAGCAGCCAAGATCTCGGACAGGGGTTCTCCTACAATGAGCAGTTCTTC. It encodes CASSQDLGQGFSYNEQFF.

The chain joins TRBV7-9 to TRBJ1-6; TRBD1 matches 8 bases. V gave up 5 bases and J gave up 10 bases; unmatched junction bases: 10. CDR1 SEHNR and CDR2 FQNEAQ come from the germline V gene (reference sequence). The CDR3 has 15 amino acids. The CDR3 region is CASSLATGAGSPLHF. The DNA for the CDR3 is TGTGCCAGCAGCCTGGCGACAGGGGCTGGGTCACCCCTCCACTTT.

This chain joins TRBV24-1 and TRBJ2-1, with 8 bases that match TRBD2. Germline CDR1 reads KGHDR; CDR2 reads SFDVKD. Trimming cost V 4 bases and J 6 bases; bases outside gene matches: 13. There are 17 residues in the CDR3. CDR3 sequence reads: CATSDAGGSGLVNEQFF. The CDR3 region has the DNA TGTGCCACCAGTGACGCCGGGGGGTCGGGACTAGTCAATGAGCAGTTCTTC.

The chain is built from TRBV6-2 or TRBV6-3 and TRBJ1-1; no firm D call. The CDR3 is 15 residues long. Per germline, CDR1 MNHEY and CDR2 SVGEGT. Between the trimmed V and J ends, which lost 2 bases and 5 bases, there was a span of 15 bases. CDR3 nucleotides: TGTGCCAGCAGTTACCCGAGGACCCCGGGGACTGAAGCTTTCTTT. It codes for CASSYPRTPGTEAFF.

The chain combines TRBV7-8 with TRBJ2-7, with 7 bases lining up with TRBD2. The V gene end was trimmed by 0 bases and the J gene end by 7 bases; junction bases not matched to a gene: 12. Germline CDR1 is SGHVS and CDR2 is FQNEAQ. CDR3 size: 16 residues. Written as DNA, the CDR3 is TGTGCCAGCAGCTTAGCGGTTTCTAGCGGACTGGGGGAGCAGTACTTC. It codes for CASSLAVSSGLGEQYF.